This T cell receptor (beta chain) was sequenced in a study of cytomegalovirus exposure and HLA in healthy donors. Across the study: Unique TCR beta sequences numbering about 100 million came from roughly 180 million T cells in an earlier analysis. Notes on the study in general: In a later analysis, TCR beta V- and J-gene trimming was associated with a missense DCLRE1C variant. Accurate prediction of most subjects' HLA-A and HLA-B alleles from TCR beta sequences was reported.

Regarding this clone: Its antigen remains unidentified.

This CDR3 is 15 amino acids long. The V and J ends lost 2 bases and 0 bases respectively, with 13 bases between them. The germline V gene has CDR1 SQVTM and CDR2 ANQGSEA. A multiplex PCR was run with 60 Vbeta primers and 13 Jbeta primers. Here immunoSEQ multiplex PCR was the method, and the copy in TCRdb shows in-frame clones only, minus some. The sample shows 150,000 to 200,000 clones, roughly 80% of them seen only once. V is TRBV29-1 and J is TRBJ1-1, with D perhaps TRBD1 (6 bases). Sequences were obtained from PBMCs. The source is a young woman in good health and CMV-seropositive. This CDR3 is CSVEKGGHLNTEAFF. In DNA, the CDR3 is TGCAGCGTTGAAAAAGGGGGACATCTGAACACTGAAGCTTTCTTT.